The T cell receptor (beta chain) under discussion was sequenced for a study of T cell repertoires in cytomegalovirus infection. Study observations and caveats: HLA-C-restricted CMV clonotypes gave the most frequent clonotype in two of eight donors.

TCRdb ran MiXCR on the reads and lists one entry per CDR3 protein. The repertoire has fewer than 350,000 distinct CDR3 sequences, almost 30% of them found once; the top ten carry 20%. Unmatched junction bases numbered 2, after V lost 1 base and J lost 9 bases. The CDR3 totals 12 residues. From germline, CDR1 is SGHDN and CDR2 FVKESK. A word on this clonotype: The antigen is undetermined.

This chain uses TRBV14 with TRBJ2-7; 8 bases map to TRBD2. Sequencing was performed on cultured PBMCs, taken from culture after CMV antigen stimulation. This clonotype was sampled from a human donor in good health (CMV status not recorded). Some clones in this sample may be carry-over from other donors' samples. CDR3 sequence: CASSQAGTRQYF. The CDR3 DNA reads as TGTGCCAGCAGCCAAGCCGGGACTAGGCAGTACTTC.